This TCR beta chain was sequenced in a study of blood T cells in healthy people across ages. CDR1 and CDR2 from the germline V gene are SGHTA and FQGNSA. V lost 1 base to trimming and J lost 4 bases, with 7 bases between them. The CDR3 runs 13 residues. There are a few counts of this clonotype. Primed by a sample-barcoded 5' primer and a J-beta primer mix, a second PCR proceeded for 7 to 11 cycles. All samples yielded 3 million or more CDR3-containing paired-end reads. TCRdb itself ran the 5' RACE reads through MiXCR, one entry per CDR3 protein. The table includes around 800,000 distinct CDR3 sequences, roughly 25% detected once. The same specimen was also included in a second study, on T cells of mothers and their children.

The receptor comes from a boy younger than 18 in good health. Sequenced sample: blood. V is TRBV7-2 and J is TRBJ1-2; no clear D. The CDR3 coding sequence is TGTGCCAGCAGCTTAGATTGGCGCTATGGCTACACCTTC. Its protein product is CASSLDWRYGYTF.